The clone carrying this TCR beta chain was recorded only once. Antigen unknown. The protocol was immunoSEQ multiplex PCR, while the TCRdb copy is restricted to in-frame clones and leaves out a portion. The sample shows around 16,000 clones, approximately 76% of them seen only once. This sample was included in a study of CD4+ T cells in melanoma. Study results and limitations: Reportedly, melanoma neoantigen-specific CD4+ T cells showed varied differentiation states. A reported correlation linked neoantigen-specific CD4+ T cells to CD8+, macrophage and B cell function.

The receptor was isolated from a human donor with melanoma. Sequencing used cells from a culture (not recorded whether cultured in vitro).

CDR3 residues: CASSLGGGGGYTF. The CDR3 DNA sequence: TGTGCCAGCAGCCTAGGAGGGGGCGGAGGCTACACCTTC. The chain recombines TRBV7-9 with TRBJ1-2, with 7 bases fitting TRBD1. V lost 5 bases and J lost 8; bases outside the gene matches: 8. Germline CDR1 is SEHNR and CDR2 is FQNEAQ (reference sequence). The CDR3 has 13 amino acids.